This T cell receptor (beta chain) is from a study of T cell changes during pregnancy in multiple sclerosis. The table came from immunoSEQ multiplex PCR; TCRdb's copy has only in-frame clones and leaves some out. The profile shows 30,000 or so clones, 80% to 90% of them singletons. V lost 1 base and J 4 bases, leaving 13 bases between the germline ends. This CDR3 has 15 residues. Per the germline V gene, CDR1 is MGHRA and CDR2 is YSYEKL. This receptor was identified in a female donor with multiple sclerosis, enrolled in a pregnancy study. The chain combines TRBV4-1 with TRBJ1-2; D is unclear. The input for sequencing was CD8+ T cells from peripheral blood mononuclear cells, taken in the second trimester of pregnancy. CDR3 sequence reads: CASSQGAQASYGYTF. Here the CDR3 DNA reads TGCGCCAGCAGCCAAGGAGCACAAGCGTCCTATGGCTACACCTTC.